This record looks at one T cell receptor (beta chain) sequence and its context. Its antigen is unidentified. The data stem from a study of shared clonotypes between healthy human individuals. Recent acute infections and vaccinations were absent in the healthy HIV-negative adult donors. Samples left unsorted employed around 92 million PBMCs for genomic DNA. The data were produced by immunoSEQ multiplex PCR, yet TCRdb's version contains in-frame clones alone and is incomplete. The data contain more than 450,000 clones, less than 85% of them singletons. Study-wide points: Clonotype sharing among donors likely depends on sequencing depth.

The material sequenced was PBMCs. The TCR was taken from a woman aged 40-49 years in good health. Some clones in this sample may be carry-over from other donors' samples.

DNA of the CDR3: TGTGCCAGCAAAGGACAGGGAATCTACAATGAGCAGTTCTTC. Translated: CASKGQGIYNEQFF. The chain recombines TRBV28 with TRBJ2-1; 8 bases align to TRBD1. The CDR3 loop spans 14 amino acids. V lost 7 bases, J lost 3 bases, and 5 bases stayed unmatched. The germline CDR1 and CDR2 sequences are MDHEN and SYDVKM.